These T cell receptor beta chains were read from a single sample in a study of T cells in lung cancer brain metastases. Using immunoSEQ multiplex PCR, the repertoire was profiled, and TCRdb retains in-frame clones only, with some absent. The sample yields a few thousand clones, around 85% seen once. The specimen was tumor tissue from the primary lung tumor. The receptors shown here come from a man aged 65 to 85 with non-small cell lung cancer. The CDR3 runs from the conserved cysteine through the conserved F or W. The order of the fields is V gene, J gene, clone size, D gene, CDR3 protein, CDR3 DNA. A D gene is named only where the DNA matches it firmly. Expanded clones are given a class, and other clones once, few, many or no size at all.

V gene: TRBV7-7; J gene: TRBJ2-3; clone size: -; D gene: TRBD1; CDR3 protein: CASSLDRGVDTQYF; CDR3 DNA: TGTGCCAGCAGCTTGGACAGGGGGGTGGATACGCAGTATTTT
V gene: TRBV5-4; J gene: TRBJ1-2; clone size: -; D gene: -; CDR3 protein: CASSPLRTGLYGYTF; CDR3 DNA: TGTGCCAGCAGCCCATTGCGGACTGGCCTCTATGGCTACACCTTC
V gene: TRBV7-2; J gene: TRBJ1-2; clone size: -; D gene: TRBD1; CDR3 protein: CASSLTGSAIAGYTF; CDR3 DNA: TGTGCCAGCAGCTTGACAGGGTCAGCTATCGCTGGCTACACCTTC
V gene: TRBV15; J gene: TRBJ2-7; clone size: -; D gene: TRBD1; CDR3 protein: CATSRVGTGAYEQYF; CDR3 DNA: TGTGCCACCAGCAGGGTGGGGACAGGGGCCTACGAGCAGTACTTC
V gene: TRBV27; J gene: TRBJ1-6; clone size: -; D gene: -; CDR3 protein: CASSQGVSSYNSPLHF; CDR3 DNA: TGTGCCAGCAGCCAGGGCGTGAGCTCCTATAATTCACCCCTCCACTTT
V gene: TRBV11-2; J gene: TRBJ1-1; clone size: -; D gene: -; CDR3 protein: CASSPRIFGFTEAFF; CDR3 DNA: TGTGCCAGCAGCCCGAGGATCTTTGGTTTCACTGAAGCTTTCTTT
V gene: TRBV2; J gene: TRBJ1-1; clone size: -; D gene: TRBD1; CDR3 protein: CASFGTGGLNTEAFF; CDR3 DNA: TGTGCCAGCTTCGGGACAGGGGGGTTGAACACTGAAGCTTTCTTT
V gene: TRBV12-5; J gene: TRBJ2-7; clone size: -; D gene: TRBD1; CDR3 protein: CASGLAGQGVDASSYEQYF; CDR3 DNA: TGTGCTAGTGGTTTGGCAGGACAGGGGGTGGACGCGAGCTCCTACGAGCAGTACTTC
V gene: TRBV15; J gene: TRBJ2-1; clone size: -; D gene: TRBD2; CDR3 protein: CATSGSGRGNNEQFF; CDR3 DNA: TGTGCCACCAGCGGGAGCGGGAGGGGAAACAATGAGCAGTTCTTC
V gene: TRBV5-1; J gene: TRBJ2-1; clone size: -; D gene: -; CDR3 protein: CASSLVTSSYNEQFF; CDR3 DNA: TGCGCCAGCAGCTTGGTCACGAGCTCCTACAATGAGCAGTTCTTC
V gene: TRBV4-1; J gene: TRBJ2-3; clone size: -; D gene: TRBD2; CDR3 protein: CASSPVGVAGPLTDTQYF; CDR3 DNA: TGCGCCAGCAGCCCAGTGGGGGTAGCGGGGCCGCTCACAGATACGCAGTATTTT
V gene: TRBV6-5; J gene: TRBJ1-5; clone size: -; D gene: -; CDR3 protein: CASSNSVGVTQHF; CDR3 DNA: TGTGCCAGCAGTAACTCCGTTGGTGTGACCCAGCATTTT
V gene: TRBV5-1; J gene: TRBJ1-2; clone size: -; D gene: -; CDR3 protein: CASSPLGTTNYGYTF; CDR3 DNA: TGCGCCAGCAGCCCCTTAGGGACCACCAACTATGGCTACACCTTC
V gene: TRBV12-5; J gene: TRBJ2-1; clone size: -; D gene: -; CDR3 protein: CASGPIGVGEQFF; CDR3 DNA: TGTGCTAGTGGCCCAATTGGGGTAGGGGAGCAGTTCTTC
V gene: TRBV6-6; J gene: TRBJ1-4; clone size: -; D gene: TRBD1; CDR3 protein: CASSPGTVNEKLFF; CDR3 DNA: TGTGCCAGCAGCCCCGGGACAGTCAATGAAAAACTGTTTTTT
V gene: TRBV5-1; J gene: TRBJ1-1; clone size: -; D gene: TRBD1; CDR3 protein: CASSLAGTGRTEAFF; CDR3 DNA: TGCGCCAGCAGCTTGGCAGGGACAGGGAGGACTGAAGCTTTCTTT
V gene: TRBV6-1; J gene: TRBJ1-1; clone size: -; D gene: -; CDR3 protein: CASSTWTQAFF; CDR3 DNA: TGTGCCAGCAGTACCTGGACCCAAGCTTTCTTT
V gene: TRBV25-1; J gene: TRBJ2-1; clone size: -; D gene: -; CDR3 protein: CASRPVTSNEQFF; CDR3 DNA: TGTGCCAGCCGTCCTGTGACTAGCAATGAGCAGTTCTTC
V gene: TRBV11-2; J gene: TRBJ2-5; clone size: -; D gene: -; CDR3 protein: CASSPQVRETQYF; CDR3 DNA: TGTGCCAGCAGCCCCCAGGTCAGGGAGACCCAGTACTTC
V gene: TRBV5-1; J gene: TRBJ2-7; clone size: once; D gene: TRBD2; CDR3 protein: CASSPLAGGYEQYF; CDR3 DNA: TGCGCCAGCAGCCCCCTAGCGGGAGGGTACGAGCAGTACTTC
V gene: TRBV29-1; J gene: TRBJ1-4; clone size: -; D gene: -; CDR3 protein: CSVRLQAEKLFF; CDR3 DNA: TGCAGCGTTCGTCTCCAGGCGGAAAAACTGTTTTTT
V gene: TRBV5-1; J gene: TRBJ2-5; clone size: -; D gene: -; CDR3 protein: CASSPGGRGETQYF; CDR3 DNA: TGCGCCAGCAGCCCTGGGGGCAGGGGAGAGACCCAGTACTTC
V gene: TRBV11-2; J gene: TRBJ2-3; clone size: -; D gene: -; CDR3 protein: CASSLMGYGHTDTQYF; CDR3 DNA: TGTGCCAGCAGCTTAATGGGGTATGGCCACACAGATACGCAGTATTTT
V gene: TRBV11-2; J gene: TRBJ2-3; clone size: few; D gene: TRBD2; CDR3 protein: CASSFRLAGALDTQYF; CDR3 DNA: TGTGCCAGCAGCTTCAGACTAGCGGGGGCCCTGGATACGCAGTATTTT
V gene: TRBV29-1; J gene: TRBJ2-1; clone size: -; D gene: TRBD2; CDR3 protein: CSVGIPRGSFNEQFF; CDR3 DNA: TGCAGCGTCGGCATCCCTCGCGGGAGTTTCAATGAGCAGTTCTTC
V gene: TRBV14; J gene: TRBJ2-1; clone size: once; D gene: TRBD2; CDR3 protein: CASSLGTSGFYNEQFF; CDR3 DNA: TGTGCCAGCAGCCTTGGGACTAGCGGTTTCTACAATGAGCAGTTCTTC
V gene: TRBV30; J gene: TRBJ2-1; clone size: -; D gene: -; CDR3 protein: CAWRGIPGSHNEQFF; CDR3 DNA: TGTGCCTGGAGAGGGATCCCAGGGTCCCACAATGAGCAGTTCTTC
V gene: TRBV21-1; J gene: TRBJ2-7; clone size: -; D gene: -; CDR3 protein: CASSRGLARTYEQYF; CDR3 DNA: TGTGCCAGCAGCAGAGGACTAGCGCGAACCTACGAGCAGTACTTC
V gene: TRBV18; J gene: TRBJ1-5; clone size: -; D gene: -; CDR3 protein: CASSPGGDQPQHF; CDR3 DNA: TGTGCCAGCTCACCAGGGGGGGATCAGCCCCAGCATTTT
V gene: TRBV5-4; J gene: TRBJ1-4; clone size: few; D gene: TRBD1; CDR3 protein: CASSSTGIGEKLFF; CDR3 DNA: TGTGCCAGCAGCTCGACAGGGATTGGAGAAAAACTGTTTTTT
V gene: TRBV7-9; J gene: TRBJ1-2; clone size: -; D gene: TRBD1; CDR3 protein: CASSIGQVGYTF; CDR3 DNA: TGTGCCAGCAGCATAGGACAGGTCGGCTACACCTTC
V gene: TRBV7-2; J gene: TRBJ1-1; clone size: -; D gene: -; CDR3 protein: CASSPGHTEAFF; CDR3 DNA: TGTGCCAGCAGCCCCGGACACACTGAAGCTTTCTTT
V gene: TRBV5-6; J gene: TRBJ1-2; clone size: once; D gene: -; CDR3 protein: CASSFRVYGYTF; CDR3 DNA: TGTGCCAGCAGCTTCAGGGTCTATGGCTACACCTTC
V gene: TRBV2; J gene: TRBJ1-3; clone size: -; D gene: -; CDR3 protein: CASSQDGNTIYF; CDR3 DNA: TGTGCCAGCAGCCAGGATGGAAACACCATATATTTT
V gene: TRBV4-1; J gene: TRBJ2-3; clone size: once; D gene: TRBD1; CDR3 protein: CASSQGQGGTDTQYF; CDR3 DNA: TGCGCCAGCAGCCAAGGACAGGGGGGGACAGATACGCAGTATTTT
V gene: TRBV30; J gene: TRBJ1-3; clone size: -; D gene: TRBD1; CDR3 protein: CAWSVRGLSGNTIYF; CDR3 DNA: TGTGCCTGGAGTGTAAGGGGGCTCTCTGGAAACACCATATATTTT
V gene: TRBV11-3; J gene: TRBJ1-2; clone size: -; D gene: -; CDR3 protein: CASSLRDPHLKRGYTF; CDR3 DNA: TGTGCCAGCAGCCTGAGGGACCCCCACTTAAAACGCGGCTACACCTTC
V gene: TRBV5-1; J gene: TRBJ1-1; clone size: -; D gene: TRBD1; CDR3 protein: CASRPGQGAKSTEAFF; CDR3 DNA: TGCGCCAGCAGACCGGGACAGGGGGCAAAGTCGACTGAAGCTTTCTTT
V gene: TRBV30; J gene: TRBJ2-3; clone size: -; D gene: TRBD2; CDR3 protein: CAWSLLAGAPDTQYF; CDR3 DNA: TGTGCCTGGAGCCTTCTAGCGGGAGCGCCAGATACGCAGTATTTT
V gene: TRBV18; J gene: TRBJ2-1; clone size: -; D gene: -; CDR3 protein: CASSPTKAYNEQFF; CDR3 DNA: TGTGCCAGCTCACCAACCAAAGCCTACAATGAGCAGTTCTTC
V gene: TRBV5-1; J gene: TRBJ2-7; clone size: -; D gene: -; CDR3 protein: CASSLAGTAYEQYF; CDR3 DNA: TGCGCCAGCAGCTTGGCCGGGACGGCCTACGAGCAGTACTTC
V gene: TRBV29-1; J gene: TRBJ1-2; clone size: -; D gene: -; CDR3 protein: CSVVSSVYGYTF; CDR3 DNA: TGCAGCGTTGTATCGAGTGTCTATGGCTACACCTTC
V gene: TRBV5-5; J gene: TRBJ2-7; clone size: once; D gene: TRBD1; CDR3 protein: CASSLAQGAVHEQYF; CDR3 DNA: TGTGCCAGCAGCTTGGCTCAGGGGGCCGTTCACGAGCAGTACTTC
V gene: TRBV10-2; J gene: TRBJ1-1; clone size: -; D gene: TRBD1; CDR3 protein: CASSLDRDTEAFF; CDR3 DNA: TGCGCCAGCAGCTTGGACAGGGACACTGAAGCTTTCTTT
V gene: TRBV27; J gene: TRBJ2-3; clone size: few; D gene: -; CDR3 protein: CASTKLLGDIRPDTQYF; CDR3 DNA: TGTGCCAGCACTAAGTTACTAGGGGACATTAGACCAGATACGCAGTATTTT
V gene: TRBV6-5; J gene: TRBJ2-1; clone size: -; D gene: -; CDR3 protein: CASKVGPVDEQFF; CDR3 DNA: TGTGCCTCCAAGGTAGGCCCGGTAGATGAGCAGTTCTTC
V gene: TRBV10-2; J gene: TRBJ2-3; clone size: -; D gene: -; CDR3 protein: CASSERLAWGTDTQYF; CDR3 DNA: TGCGCCAGCAGTGAGCGTCTAGCATGGGGCACAGATACGCAGTATTTT
V gene: TRBV6-1; J gene: TRBJ2-5; clone size: -; D gene: TRBD1; CDR3 protein: CASSGDRGQETQYF; CDR3 DNA: TGTGCCAGCAGCGGGGACAGGGGGCAAGAGACCCAGTACTTC
V gene: TRBV5-1; J gene: TRBJ2-2; clone size: -; D gene: TRBD2; CDR3 protein: CASSTLAATGELFF; CDR3 DNA: TGCGCCAGCAGCACTCTAGCGGCTACCGGGGAGCTGTTTTTT
V gene: TRBV4-1; J gene: TRBJ1-1; clone size: -; D gene: -; CDR3 protein: CASSLTTGWVNTEAFF; CDR3 DNA: TGCGCCAGCAGCCTCACAACCGGCTGGGTGAACACTGAAGCTTTCTTT
V gene: TRBV25-1; J gene: TRBJ2-1; clone size: -; D gene: TRBD2; CDR3 protein: CASSEVGLAYNEQFF; CDR3 DNA: TGTGCCAGCAGTGAAGTCGGACTAGCCTACAATGAGCAGTTCTTC
V gene: TRBV30; J gene: TRBJ2-3; clone size: -; D gene: TRBD2; CDR3 protein: CAWEWGGGGSTQYF; CDR3 DNA: TGTGCCTGGGAGTGGGGTGGTGGCGGGAGTACGCAGTATTTT
V gene: TRBV10-1; J gene: TRBJ2-3; clone size: -; D gene: -; CDR3 protein: CASSNDGYTQYF; CDR3 DNA: TGCGCCAGCAGTAACGACGGATATACGCAGTATTTT
V gene: TRBV29-1; J gene: TRBJ1-2; clone size: -; D gene: -; CDR3 protein: CSVVRQSGYTF; CDR3 DNA: TGCAGCGTTGTACGACAGTCAGGCTACACCTTC
V gene: TRBV19; J gene: TRBJ2-1; clone size: -; D gene: -; CDR3 protein: CASSILSGSAFF; CDR3 DNA: TGTGCCAGTAGTATCCTGTCGGGAAGCGCGTTCTTC